These 2 T cell receptor beta chains originate from one sample sequenced in a study of T cell responses to AZD1222 COVID-19 vaccine (TCRdb year 2021). The time point label of this sample denotes: baseline before first vaccination. Libraries were constructed by the immunoSEQ multiplex PCR assay. TCRdb retrieved this table from immuneACCESS and kept in-frame rearrangements only. Not all clones are present; in checked studies, unresolved V genes account for under half, and no reason is known for the remainder. The sample data list approximately 60,000 clones, and approximately 86% of these were observed just once. Together, the top ten hold about a sixth of the sample. The sample here was peripheral blood, taken on day 0 of AZD1222 vaccination. These receptors came from an adult in good health.

The chain couples TRBV6-1 to TRBJ1-2; no clear D. The CDR3 is 15 residues long. Trimming cost V 5 bases and J 6 bases, with 19 bases left between them. The V gene's germline CDR1 is MNHNS and CDR2 SASEGT. CDR3 residues: CASSQTPTDMNGYTF. In nucleotides, the CDR3 is TGTGCCAGCAGTCAGACGCCAACGGATATGAATGGCTACACCTTC.

The CDR3 loop reads CASSVRDSNEAFF. DNA for the CDR3: TGTGCCAGCAGCGTCCGGGACAGCAATGAAGCTTTCTTT. The V and J genes are TRBV9 and TRBJ1-1, with 7 bases lining up with TRBD1. CDR1 and CDR2 (germline): SGDLS, YYNGEE. This CDR3 comprises 13 residues. Trimming removed 2 bases from V and 7 bases from J; junction bases left unmatched: 5.